In its sample, the clone carrying this T cell receptor beta chain was seen once. The data were obtained in a study of blood T cell repertoires in COVID-19. Study-wide context: The United States, Italy and Spain supplied acute and convalescent COVID-19 samples. PBMCs, B-cell-depleted T cells, or T cells were the source of the cDNA or gDNA that made up the material.

Authors' data handling: Reference gene primer amplification yielded estimated nucleated cell counts. Libraries were prepared by immunoSEQ multiplex PCR; TCRdb keeps only in-frame clonotypes and omits some of them. That table gives V, J and clone size, and the DNA gave D and trimming. The sample contains 110,000 or so clones, approximately 90% of which appear only once. Germline-derived CDR1 and CDR2 are MNHEY and SVGEGT. The ends lost 4 bases at V and 2 bases at J; junction bases unmatched: 15. The CDR3 is 18 residues long. The chain combines TRBV6-2 or TRBV6-3 with TRBJ1-2, with TRBD1 identical over 8 bases. The specimen sequenced was peripheral blood. The sequence was obtained from a woman in her 50s with acute or convalescent COVID-19. CDR3 coding DNA: TGTGCCAGCAGTTCCGTCCCGGGACAGGTGTCCATCAACTATGGCTACACCTTC. It specifies CASSSVPGQVSINYGYTF.